The 14 T cell receptor beta chains presented below share a single source sample, sequenced in a study of cytomegalovirus exposure and HLA in healthy donors. PCR involved 60 Vbeta and 13 Jbeta primers. Profiling relied on immunoSEQ multiplex PCR, and the TCRdb table lists in-frame clones only, not all of them. The data hold around 160,000 clones, with approximately 79% observed a single time. The sample consisted of PBMCs. The receptors come from a woman aged 35 to 49 in good health and CMV-seropositive.

The chain uses TRBV7-9 and TRBJ2-2; D perhaps matches TRBD2 (5 bases). The germline V and J ends were trimmed by 5 bases and 4 bases, with 17 bases remaining between them. The CDR3 is 16 amino acids. The V gene's germline CDR1 is SEHNR and CDR2 FQNEAQ (reference sequence). CDR3 sequence reads: CASSPLPSGPTGELFF. The CDR3 DNA reads as TGTGCCAGCAGCCCCCTGCCAAGCGGACCCACCGGGGAGCTGTTTTTT.

The V and J genes are TRBV28 and TRBJ1-2, with TRBD1 matching 7 bases. The germline V gene encodes CDR1 MDHEN and CDR2 SYDVKM. Trimming removed 6 bases from V and 3 bases from J; junction bases left unmatched: 10. The CDR3 contains 15 residues. The CDR3 region is CASRTAGGLDYGYTF. The CDR3 region has the DNA TGTGCCAGCAGGACGGCAGGGGGGCTCGACTATGGCTACACCTTC.

This chain connects TRBV10-2 to TRBJ1-6; D gene uncertain. The CDR3 is made up of 14 amino acids. Germline V gene sequence: CDR1 WSHSY, CDR2 SAAADI. V shed 4 bases and J shed 6 bases, with 10 bases lying between them. The CDR3 loop reads CASSAAGSNSPLHF. The CDR3 region has the DNA TGCGCCAGCAGTGCTGCGGGGTCTAATTCACCCCTCCACTTT.

The chain carries TRBV6-1 and TRBJ2-1, with 8 bases identical to TRBD1. Germline V gene data show CDR1 as MNHNS and CDR2 as SASEGT. The CDR3 covers 16 residues. V shed 0 bases and J 3 bases; nucleotides not matched to a gene: 4. The CDR3 reads CASSEAPGQVYNEQFF. CDR3 DNA sequence: TGTGCCAGCAGTGAAGCCCCGGGACAGGTCTACAATGAGCAGTTCTTC.

Only a few counts were recorded for this clone. The chain's CDR3 is CAWSLTSGTADTQYF. In DNA form, the CDR3 reads TGTGCCTGGAGTTTGACTAGCGGAACAGCAGATACGCAGTATTTT. V usage is TRBV30 and J usage is TRBJ2-3; 9 nucleotides match TRBD2. J gave up 4 bases and V 2 bases, and 7 bases lay outside the gene matches. The CDR3 is 15 residues long. Germline CDR1 and CDR2: GTSNPN and SVGIG (reference sequence).

V gene TRBV11-2 combines with J gene TRBJ2-7; perhaps TRBD1 as D (5 bases). V lost 1 base to trimming and J lost 9 bases, with 13 bases between them. Germline V gene sequence: CDR1 SGHAT, CDR2 FQNNGV. This CDR3 is 13 amino acids long. CDR3 DNA sequence: TGTGCCAGCAGCTTAGTCAATAAACAGGTGCAGTACTTC. It specifies CASSLVNKQVQYF.

This clone was counted a few times. The V and J genes are TRBV10-2 and TRBJ2-7, with D maybe TRBD2 (7 bases). The germline CDR1 and CDR2 sequences are WSHSY and SAAADI. V was shortened by 4 bases and J by 4 bases, with 17 bases between the two germline ends. The CDR3 runs to 15 residues. The CDR3, as DNA: TGCGCCAGCAGTGCGCTTAACCGGGGGGCATACGAGCAGTACTTC. Encoded protein: CASSALNRGAYEQYF.

The chain joins TRBV18 to TRBJ2-2, with D perhaps matching TRBD2 (5 bases). This CDR3 is built from 14 residues. Looked up from germline, CDR1 is KGHSH and CDR2 is LQKENI. Trimming took 6 bases from V and 1 from J, leaving 9 bases between them. The CDR3 DNA follows: TGTGCCAGCTCGCTTCGGGGGAACACCGGGGAGCTGTTTTTT. Its translation is CASSLRGNTGELFF.

The chain uses TRBV27 and TRBJ2-2; 7 bases agree with TRBD2. The length of the CDR3 is 14 residues. The germline CDR1 and CDR2 sequences are MNHEY and SMNVEV (reference sequence). Trimming at V came to 8 bases and at J to 0 bases, leaving 3 bases not matched to a gene. The CDR3 nucleotides read TGTGCCAGCCGGGACTACACGAACACCGGGGAGCTGTTTTTT. The encoded protein is CASRDYTNTGELFF.

The V and J genes are TRBV18 and TRBJ1-5; D is possibly TRBD1 (6 bases). The germline V gene encodes CDR1 KGHSH and CDR2 LQKENI. There are 13 residues in the CDR3. V was cut by 3 bases and J by 5 bases, with 8 bases left in between. The DNA of the CDR3 is TGTGCCAGCTCACCGGACAGATATCAGCCCCAGCATTTT. Residues: CASSPDRYQPQHF.

This clone was picked up one time. The chain joins TRBV18 to TRBJ1-2; no clear D gene. The germline CDR1 and CDR2 sequences are KGHSH and LQKENI. Trimming took 6 bases from V and 2 from J, leaving 16 bases between them. The CDR3 spans 15 residues. The CDR3 reads CASSKGGSWNYGYTF. The DNA for the CDR3 is TGTGCCAGCTCCAAAGGCGGGTCGTGGAACTATGGCTACACCTTC.

The chain recombines TRBV5-1 with TRBJ1-6, with TRBD1 matching over 7 bases. Unmatched junction bases numbered 3, after V lost 2 bases and J lost 7 bases. The germline gives CDR1 SGHRS, CDR2 YFSETQ. This CDR3 spans 14 amino acids. The CDR3 is CASSFGGGNSPLHF. Written as DNA, the CDR3 is TGCGCCAGCAGCTTTGGAGGGGGCAATTCACCCCTCCACTTT.

J is TRBJ2-2 and V is TRBV10-3, with TRBD2 matching 12 bases. V gave up 10 bases and J gave up 7 bases; unmatched junction bases: 7. The length of the CDR3 is 14 residues. Germline CDR1 is ENHRY and CDR2 is SYGVKD. The CDR3 reads CATSPSGGGGELFF. The CDR3 nucleotides read TGTGCCACCTCCCCTAGCGGGGGGGGCGGGGAGCTGTTTTTT.

This clone was seen only a few times. This chain links TRBV9 with TRBJ1-1; 7 nucleotides match TRBD1. Germline CDR1 is SGDLS and CDR2 is YYNGEE. J was trimmed by 11 bases and V by 3 bases; bases with no gene match: 7. This CDR3 contains 12 residues. The CDR3 nucleotides read TGTGCCAGCAGCGCCCGACAGGGAACGGCTTTCTTT. Translation: CASSARQGTAFF.